The source of this T cell receptor beta chain is a study of vaccination and CD4 T cells after COVID-19. Study as a whole: Post-vaccination samples were procured at a median of 72 days following dose two (range 14 to 241).

On this clonotype: What it recognizes is unknown.

Treatment indicated: approximately nine-day PBMC culture with coronavirus spike peptide pools or control peptides (ViraFEST assay). Cultured CD4+ T-cell DNA underwent Oncomine TCR Beta short-read sequencing. Genomic DNA was taken out of cultured CD4+ T cells by extraction. Each CDR3 protein is one row after TCRdb ran MiXCR on the PCR reads. The sample has roughly 12,000 distinct CDR3 sequences, about 60% seen once. This material consisted of CD4+ T cells from blood, cultured in vitro, taken before SARS-CoV-2 vaccination. This receptor was identified in a human donor who had recovered from COVID-19.

The CDR3 is CSARGLREPEQFF. Written as DNA, the CDR3 is TGCAGTGCTCGGGGCCTTAGGGAACCTGAGCAGTTCTTC. The chain combines TRBV20-1 with TRBJ2-1; D may match TRBD1 or TRBD2 (5 bases each). Germline CDR1 DFQATT, CDR2 SNEGSKA (reference sequence). This CDR3 is 13 amino acids long. The V gene lost 5 bases and the J gene lost 9 bases, with 17 bases spanning the gap.